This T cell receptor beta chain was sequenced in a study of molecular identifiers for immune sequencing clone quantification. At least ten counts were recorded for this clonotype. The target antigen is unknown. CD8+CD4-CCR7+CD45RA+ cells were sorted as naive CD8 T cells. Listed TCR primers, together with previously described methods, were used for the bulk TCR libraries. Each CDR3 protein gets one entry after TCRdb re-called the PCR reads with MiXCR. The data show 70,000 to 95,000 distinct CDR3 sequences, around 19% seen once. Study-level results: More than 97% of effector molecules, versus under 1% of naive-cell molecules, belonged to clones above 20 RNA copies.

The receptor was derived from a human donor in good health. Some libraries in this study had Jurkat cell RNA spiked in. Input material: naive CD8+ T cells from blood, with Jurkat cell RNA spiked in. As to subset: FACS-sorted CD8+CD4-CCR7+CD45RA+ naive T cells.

The CDR3 reads CASSLAGGPADTQYF. CDR3 DNA: TGTGCCAGCAGCTTAGCGGGGGGGCCCGCAGATACGCAGTATTTT. This chain connects TRBV27 to TRBJ2-3; 11 nucleotides align to TRBD2. From germline, CDR1 is MNHEY and CDR2 SMNVEV (reference sequence). CDR3 size: 15 residues. The J segment lost 4 bases and the V segment lost 6 bases, leaving 6 bases of the junction unmatched.